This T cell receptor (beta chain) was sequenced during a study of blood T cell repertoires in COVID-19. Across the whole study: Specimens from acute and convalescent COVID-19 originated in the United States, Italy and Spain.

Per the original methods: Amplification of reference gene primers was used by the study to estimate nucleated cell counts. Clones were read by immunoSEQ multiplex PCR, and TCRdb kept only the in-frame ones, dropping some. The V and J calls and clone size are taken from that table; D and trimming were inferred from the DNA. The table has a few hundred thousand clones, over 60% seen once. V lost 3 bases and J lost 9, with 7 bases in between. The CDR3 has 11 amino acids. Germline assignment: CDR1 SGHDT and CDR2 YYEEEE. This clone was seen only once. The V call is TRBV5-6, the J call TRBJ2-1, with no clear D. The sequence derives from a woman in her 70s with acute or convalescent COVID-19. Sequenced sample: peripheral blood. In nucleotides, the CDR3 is TGTGCCAGCAGCTCCATGTCTGAGCAGTTCTTC. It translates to CASSSMSEQFF.